This is a list of T cell receptor beta chains from one sample in a study of T cells in Graves' hyperthyroidism and ophthalmopathy. TCRdb redid the calling of the multiplex PCR reads with MiXCR, one entry per CDR3 protein. The sample holds a few hundred thousand distinct CDR3 sequences, 12% to 15% seen once. The sample taken for sequencing was blood. The receptor set was obtained from a woman aged 35 to 49 with Graves' hyperthyroidism. Both conserved end residues are part of each CDR3. Fields, in order: J gene, D gene, V gene, clone size, CDR3 DNA, CDR3 protein. A D gene is named only where the DNA matches it firmly. Clone sizes are given selectively: once, few, many, or a class where the clone is expanded.

>TRBJ1-5|-|TRBV5-8|many
TGTGCCAGCAGCTTGCAGGGCGATAGCAATCAGCCCCAGCATTTT
CASSLQGDSNQPQHF
>TRBJ2-7|TRBD1|TRBV14|few
TGTGCCAGCAGCCAAGAGGACAGGGTACTATACGAGCAGTACTTC
CASSQEDRVLYEQYF
>TRBJ2-7|-|TRBV4-2|few
TGTGCCAGCAGCCAAGACCCGGGGGCTGGCTCCTACGAGCAGTACTTC
CASSQDPGAGSYEQYF
>TRBJ1-5|TRBD1|TRBV6-2/TRBV6-3|few
TGTGCCAGCAGGCCCGACAGGGGACTTAGCAATCAGCCCCAGCATTTT
CASRPDRGLSNQPQHF
>TRBJ2-7|-|TRBV6-2/TRBV6-3|-
TGTGCCAGCAGGGGCGGGATCAGGTACGAGCAGTACTTC
CASRGGIRYEQYF
>TRBJ1-3|-|TRBV7-2|many
TGTGCCAGCAGCTTAGCCGTGGTCTCTGGAAACACCATATATTTT
CASSLAVVSGNTIYF
>TRBJ2-3|TRBD2|TRBV11-2|many
TGTGCCAGCAGCTTAGGAGAGCGGGACACAGATACGCAGTATTTT
CASSLGERDTDTQYF
>TRBJ2-5|TRBD2|TRBV2|many
TGTGCCAGCAGTGGACTAGCGGGGGAAGAGACCCAGTACTTC
CASSGLAGEETQYF
>TRBJ2-5|-|TRBV20-1|many
TGCAGTGCTAGTTTGGGGACCCAGTACTTC
CSASLGTQYF
>TRBJ1-2|-|TRBV20-1|few
TGCAGTGCTAGAGTAGGTGGCTACACCTTC
CSARVGGYTF
>TRBJ1-1|TRBD1|TRBV6-1|many
TGTGCCAGCACTGACAGGGATGCGAACACTGAAGCTTTCTTT
CASTDRDANTEAFF
>TRBJ1-2|-|TRBV27|many
TGTGCCAGCAGTTTATCCGGGCGGACCGGCCAAGCTAACTATGGCTACACCTTC
CASSLSGRTGQANYGYTF
>TRBJ1-5|-|TRBV28|many
TGTGCCAGCAGTTTTCGCAATCAGCCCCAGCATTTT
CASSFRNQPQHF
>TRBJ2-5|-|TRBV12-5|few
TGTGCTAGTGGTTTTCAGGGTTCAGAGACCCAGTACTTC
CASGFQGSETQYF
>TRBJ1-3|-|TRBV20-1|-
TGCAGTGCTAGAGATCAGGCCGGGGGCATCGGAAACACCATATATTTT
CSARDQAGGIGNTIYF
>TRBJ2-7|-|TRBV6-6|few
TGTGCCAGCAGTTACTCTTCAGGAAGCTACGAGCAGTACTTC
CASSYSSGSYEQYF
>TRBJ2-3|-|TRBV12-3/TRBV12-4|many
TGTGCCAGCAGTTTCCGGGCCTTCACAGATACGCAGTATTTT
CASSFRAFTDTQYF
>TRBJ2-3|-|TRBV13|many
TGTGCCAGCAGTCGTCACCCTAGTCAGTCCACAGATACGCAGTATTTT
CASSRHPSQSTDTQYF
>TRBJ2-2|-|TRBV20-1|few
TGCAGTGCTAGTGCCGGGGGTGGGACCGGGGAGCTGTTTTTT
CSASAGGGTGELFF
>TRBJ1-3|-|TRBV2|many
TGTGCCAGCAGTGGTATCGGCACAGAGCGGATATTGGGAAACACCATATATTTT
CASSGIGTERILGNTIYF
>TRBJ2-5|-|TRBV11-2|many
TGTGCCAGCAGCTTAGAGGGCAGGGAAAGGGAGACCCAGTACTTC
CASSLEGRERETQYF
>TRBJ1-1|TRBD1|TRBV2|many
TGTGCCAGCAGTGAGAGACCGGGACAGGGGGCTCAGGACACTGAAGCTTTCTTT
CASSERPGQGAQDTEAFF
>TRBJ2-2|TRBD2|TRBV7-3|many
TGTGCCAGCAGCTTTACCGCCGTGGGACTAGCGGGAGGTGGGACCGGGGAGCTGTTTTTT
CASSFTAVGLAGGGTGELFF